The subject of this entry is one T cell receptor (beta chain). Its cognate antigen is unknown. Germline values: CDR1 MRHNA, CDR2 SNTAGT. The CDR3 spans 13 residues. Deletions cut 6 bases from V and 2 bases from J, with 7 bases between. Profiled with immunoSEQ multiplex PCR; TCRdb holds only in-frame clones, not every one. The sample includes about 680,000 clones, roughly 90% of them seen just once. The data belong to a study of Ad26.COV2.S vaccination and SARS-CoV-2 variants. About the study: Doses of Ad26.COV2.S were injected into muscle once or twice, 56 days apart. The study, taken as a whole, reports: Reported post-vaccination CD8+ and CD4+ T cell responses to spike showed substantial breadth. Breadth measured for non-spike TCRs was similar across vaccine and placebo recipients.

Treatment meaning: 19 received Ad26.COV2.S at low or high dose, single or two shots; about 5 received placebo; per-sample allocation not given. Specimens were obtained on day 63 following the first vaccine or placebo injection. The receptor was derived from a person aged 18-65 years who received the Ad26.COV2.S COVID-19 vaccine or a placebo. This chain joins TRBV6-4 and TRBJ2-2, with D unresolved. The sequenced sample was peripheral blood, obtained in a trial of Ad26.COV2.S vaccine versus placebo. The CDR3: CASSQANTGELFF. In DNA form, the CDR3 reads TGTGCCAGCAGCCAGGCAAACACCGGGGAGCTGTTTTTT.